This T cell receptor (beta chain) was sequenced during a study of breast tumors, draining lymph nodes, adjacent tissues. Notes on the study in general: Luminal-like breast cancer showed significantly greater tumor-nontumor repertoire similarity than basal-like breast cancer did. Tumor TCR diversity was below lymph nodes but above nontumor tissue.

This clonotype was found many times. The antigen remains unidentified. TCRdb re-derived calls from the multiplex PCR reads in MiXCR, one entry per CDR3 protein. The sample yields 150,000 to 200,000 distinct CDR3 sequences, 33% seen once. The germline V gene has CDR1 LNHNV and CDR2 YYDKDF (reference sequence). This CDR3 contains 16 residues. V dropped 0 bases and J dropped 6 bases, with 14 bases sitting between them. The lymph nodes were axillary draining lymph nodes from breast cancer patients. The sequence was obtained from a female donor with breast cancer. Some clones in this sample may be carry-over from other donors' samples. J is TRBJ2-2 and V is TRBV15, with D perhaps TRBD1 (5 bases). Sequenced input: axillary lymph node tissue. Here the CDR3 DNA reads TGTGCCACCAGCAGAGACCGGACAACCCCCCCCGGGGAGCTGTTTTTT. This encodes CATSRDRTTPPGELFF.